This T cell receptor (beta chain) comes out of a study of long-term antiretroviral therapy in people with HIV. Findings and limits, study-wide: Diversity went up after ART and still fell short of transplant donor controls.

This clone appeared a few times. Its antigen is not identified. Sequencing relied on immunoSEQ assay v3.0, run at survey level. TCRdb keeps only in-frame clones here, not all; method: immunoSEQ multiplex PCR. This table has about 15,000 clones, over 70% appearing once. This TCR was recovered from a woman between 45 and 60 years old with HIV. Sample: unsorted PBMCs, taken 1.5 years before starting antiretroviral therapy.

This chain's CDR3 is CASSPRWYQPQHF. For the CDR3, the DNA is TGTGCCAGTAGCCCGCGGTGGTACCAGCCCCAGCATTTT. The gene calls are TRBV19 and TRBJ1-5; D is undetermined. Per germline, CDR1 LNHDA and CDR2 SQIVND (reference sequence). The V end lost 6 bases, the J end lost 7 bases, and 13 bases lay between the germline ends. CDR3 size: 13 residues.